This T cell receptor beta chain was sequenced in a study of blood T cell repertoires in COVID-19. On this clone itself: An end of the junction differs from the germline gene, which may be a read error.

Some clones are missing from TCRdb's copy, which holds only in-frame ones; the method was immunoSEQ multiplex PCR. The sample lists over 200,000 clones; around nine tenths were seen once. The V gene's germline CDR1 is SSHAT and CDR2 FNYEAQ (reference sequence). The CDR3 is made up of 16 amino acids. The chain links TRBV7-7 to TRBJ2-1; 14 bases agree with TRBD2. Sequencing was performed on peripheral blood. The clonotype comes from a woman between 55 and 75 years old with acute or convalescent COVID-19. CDR3 sequence: CASSSGLAGGHNEQFF. Written as DNA, the CDR3 is TGTGCTAGCAGCTCCGGACTAGCGGGGGGTCACAATGAGCAGTTCTTC.